This is a list of T cell receptor beta chains from one sample in a study of T cell repertoires in cytomegalovirus infection. TCRdb reprocessed the reads with MiXCR, giving one entry per CDR3 protein. The repertoire has 100,000 to 150,000 distinct CDR3 sequences, less than 9.5% of them found once; the top ten carry roughly 9.1%. Material: PBMCs. These receptors were obtained from a human donor in good health (CMV status not recorded). Some clones in this sample may be carry-over from other donors' samples. CDR3s include the opening cysteine and the closing phenylalanine or tryptophan. The D gene is left open where the match is weak. The listing skips clone size in some rows; elsewhere it reads once, few, many or a size class.

v_call,j_call,clone_size,d_call,cdr3_aa,cdr3_nt
TRBV20-1,TRBJ1-5,.,TRBD1,CSAWAGTVNQPQHF,TGCAGTGCTTGGGCCGGGACAGTCAATCAGCCCCAGCATTTT
TRBV28,TRBJ2-7,many,TRBD1,CATRTGGPYEQYF,TGTGCCACCAGGACAGGGGGTCCGTACGAGCAGTACTTC
TRBV20-1,TRBJ2-1,many,TRBD2,CSAREAGGRYNEQFF,TGCAGTGCTAGAGAAGCGGGGGGGCGGTACAATGAGCAGTTCTTC
TRBV28,TRBJ2-7,many,.,CASSPRIESYEQYF,TGTGCCAGCAGTCCCCGGATTGAGTCCTACGAGCAGTACTTC
TRBV20-1,TRBJ1-5,many,TRBD1,CSARDPDRGRVSNQPQHF,TGCAGTGCTAGGGATCCGGACAGGGGGCGCGTAAGCAATCAGCCCCAGCATTTT
TRBV2,TRBJ2-3,many,TRBD1,CASSEAGTGMSTDTQYF,TGTGCCAGCAGTGAAGCGGGGACAGGAATGAGCACAGATACGCAGTATTTT
TRBV20-1,TRBJ2-5,few,TRBD1,CSATTGVVGETQYF,TGCAGTGCTACTACAGGGGTAGTTGGGGAGACCCAGTACTTC
TRBV12-3/TRBV12-4,TRBJ1-3,many,.,CASSRNFGNTIYF,TGTGCCAGCAGCCGGAACTTTGGAAACACCATATATTTT
TRBV7-2,TRBJ2-3,many,.,CASSSPPRADTQYF,TGTGCCAGCAGCTCCCCCCCTCGCGCAGATACGCAGTATTTT
TRBV29-1,TRBJ2-2,few,.,CSVEGGQRNTGELFF,TGCAGCGTTGAGGGGGGACAGCGGAACACCGGGGAGCTGTTTTTT
TRBV2,TRBJ2-3,many,.,CASSVRGPTDTQYF,TGTGCCAGCAGTGTGCGGGGGCCCACAGATACGCAGTATTTT
TRBV7-2,TRBJ2-7,many,.,CASSSLPGNEQYF,TGTGCCAGCAGCTCACTCCCCGGGAATGAGCAGTACTTC
TRBV7-9,TRBJ1-2,many,.,CASSLDQKSYGYTF,TGTGCCAGCAGCTTAGATCAGAAATCCTATGGCTACACCTTC